This entry lists 13 T cell receptor beta chains sequenced from one sample in a study of metastatic and nonmetastatic thyroid tumors. TCRdb called clones again from the PCR reads with MiXCR. The sample shows approximately 12,000 clones, 27% of them seen only once. Before thyroid surgery, none of the patients had received any treatment. The sample consisted of tumor tissue. Receptor source: a female donor with papillary thyroid cancer or a benign thyroid nodule (not recorded which). Some clones in this sample may be carry-over from other donors' samples.

This clone was seen ten or more times. This rearrangement joins TRBV4-1 to TRBJ2-2; 7 positions agree with TRBD1. V lost 4 bases, J lost 3 bases, and 5 bases stayed unmatched. Germline V gene data show CDR1 as MGHRA and CDR2 as YSYEKL. The CDR3 length is 15 residues. CDR3 residues: CASSLDRVDTGELFF. The CDR3 DNA reads TGCGCCAGCAGCCTCGACAGGGTAGACACCGGGGAGCTGTTTTTT.

This chain joins TRBV5-1 and TRBJ2-2; possibly TRBD2 for D (5 bases). Germline assignment: CDR1 SGHRS and CDR2 YFSETQ. V was cut by 4 bases and J by 0 bases, with 13 bases left in between. The CDR3 sequence is 16 residues long. The CDR3 is CASSREGQANTGELFF. CDR3 coding DNA: TGCGCCAGCAGCCGGGAAGGGCAGGCGAACACCGGGGAGCTGTTTTTT.

The J gene is TRBJ1-1, the V gene TRBV25-1; TRBD1 agrees at 8 bases. The J segment lost 11 bases and the V segment lost 1 base, leaving 6 bases of the junction unmatched. From germline, CDR1 is MGHDK and CDR2 SYGVNS. The CDR3 length is 13 residues. CDR3 DNA sequence: TGTGCCAGCAGTGAATCGGGATACAGGGGGGCTTTCTTT. Translation gives CASSESGYRGAFF. The variable domain in full, completed from reference TRBV25-1 and TRBJ1-1, reads EADIYQTPRYLVIGTGKKITLECSQTMGHDKMYWYQQDPGMELHLIHYSYGVNSTEKGDLSSESTVSRIRTEHFPLTLESARPSHTSQYLCASSESGYRGAFFGQGTRLTVV.

This clone was observed many times. The chain couples TRBV24-1 to TRBJ2-1; no reliable D call. The germline V gene has CDR1 KGHDR and CDR2 SFDVKD. V shed 2 bases and J shed 4 bases, with 11 bases lying between them. The CDR3 contains 15 residues. CDR3 DNA sequence: TGTGCCACCAGTGATTCAACGGTTCGGTACAATGAGCAGTTCTTC. Encoded protein: CATSDSTVRYNEQFF.

The chain links TRBV28 to TRBJ1-2; no firm D call. The germline V gene has CDR1 MDHEN and CDR2 SYDVKM. Between the trimmed V and J ends, which lost 2 bases and 0 bases, there was a span of 13 bases. CDR3 length: 16 amino acids. CDR3 amino acids: CASSLIVGLSNYGYTF. The DNA of the CDR3 is TGTGCCAGCAGTTTAATCGTGGGTCTGTCTAACTATGGCTACACCTTC.

In this sample, this clone is large. CDR3 amino acids: CASSARDYEQYF. CDR3 DNA: TGTGCCAGCAGTGCCAGGGACTACGAGCAGTACTTC. This chain links TRBV2 with TRBJ2-7; TRBD1 is a possible D gene (5 bases). In germline, CDR1 is SNHLY, CDR2 FYNNEI. There are 12 residues in the CDR3. The V end lost 4 bases, the J end lost 3 bases, and 7 bases lay between the germline ends.

The rearrangement joins TRBV28 to TRBJ1-2; D ambiguous. Germline CDR1 is MDHEN and CDR2 is SYDVKM. V was trimmed by 5 bases and J by 4 bases, leaving 14 bases between them. The CDR3 is 14 amino acids. This chain's CDR3 is CASSAVDGVYGYTF. In nucleotides, the CDR3 is TGTGCCAGCAGTGCCGTAGATGGGGTCTATGGCTACACCTTC.

J is TRBJ1-6 and V is TRBV20-1; 9 bases are a match to TRBD1. The CDR3 is made up of 18 amino acids. V was pared by 6 bases and J by 7 bases, with 19 bases of the junction left unmatched. Germline loops: CDR1 DFQATT, CDR2 SNEGSKA (reference sequence). The DNA for the CDR3 is TGCAGTGCCCCGGGGGTACAGGGGGCCATCCCTAAGAATTCACCCCTCCACTTT. The encoded protein is CSAPGVQGAIPKNSPLHF.

This clone was picked up many times. The chain combines TRBV5-6 with TRBJ2-7, with 7 bases aligning to TRBD2. The germline CDR1 and CDR2 sequences are SGHDT and YYEEEE. Germline trimming cut 1 base from V and 5 bases from J; bases unmatched to any gene: 12. CDR3 length equals 16 residues. The CDR3 sequence is CASSLLKLAYIHEQYF. CDR3 nucleotides: TGTGCCAGCAGCTTGCTCAAACTAGCGTATATCCACGAGCAGTACTTC.

V is TRBV5-1 and J is TRBJ1-1; 7 bases agree with TRBD1. There are 14 residues in the CDR3. CDR1 is SGHRS and CDR2 is YFSETQ in the germline V gene. The ends lost 2 bases at V and 7 bases at J; junction bases unmatched: 8. Here the CDR3 DNA reads TGCGCCAGCAGCTTTATAGGGGGGGACAGTGAAGCTTTCTTT. Translation: CASSFIGGDSEAFF.

The rearrangement links TRBV20-1 to TRBJ1-6; 8 nucleotides agree with TRBD1. V dropped 3 bases and J dropped 2; count of bases not matched to a gene: 12. Germline V lookup: CDR1 DFQATT, CDR2 SNEGSKA (reference sequence). This CDR3 comprises 18 residues. In nucleotides, the CDR3 is TGCAGTGCTAGCGATCCCCGGCAGGGGGCCGCCTATAATTCACCCCTCCACTTT. The encoded protein is CSASDPRQGAAYNSPLHF.

This clone is medium-sized by share. The V and J genes are TRBV11-2 and TRBJ2-2, with 9 positions matching TRBD2. After removal of 3 bases from V and 9 bases from J, the junction contained 5 bases not matched to a gene. In germline, CDR1 is SGHAT, CDR2 FQNNGV. The CDR3 spans 14 residues. The CDR3 DNA reads as TGTGCCAGCAGCTTGGTTAGCGGGAGAAGGGAGCTGTTTTTT. Translation: CASSLVSGRRELFF.

The V call is TRBV14, the J call TRBJ2-7; D could derive from TRBD1 or TRBD2 (5 bases each). With 1 base removed from V and 13 bases from J, the gap between germline ends came to 14 bases. The CDR3 sequence is 12 residues long. Germline lookup yields CDR1 SGHDN and CDR2 FVKESK. The CDR3 DNA is TGTGCCAGCAGCCAAGGGGGGTACGAGCCTTACTTC. Translation: CASSQGGYEPYF.